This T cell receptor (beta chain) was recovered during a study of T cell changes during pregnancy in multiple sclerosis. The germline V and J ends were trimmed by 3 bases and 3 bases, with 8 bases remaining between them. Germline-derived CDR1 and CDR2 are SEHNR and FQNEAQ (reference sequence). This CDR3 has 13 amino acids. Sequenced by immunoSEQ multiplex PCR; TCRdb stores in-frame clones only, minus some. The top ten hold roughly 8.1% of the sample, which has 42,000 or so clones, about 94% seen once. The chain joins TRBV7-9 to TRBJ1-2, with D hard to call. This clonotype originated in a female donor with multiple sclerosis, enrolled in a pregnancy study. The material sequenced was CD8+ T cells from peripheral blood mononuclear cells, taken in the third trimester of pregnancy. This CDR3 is CASSLSQDYGYTF. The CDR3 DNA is TGTGCCAGCAGCTTGAGCCAGGACTATGGCTACACCTTC.